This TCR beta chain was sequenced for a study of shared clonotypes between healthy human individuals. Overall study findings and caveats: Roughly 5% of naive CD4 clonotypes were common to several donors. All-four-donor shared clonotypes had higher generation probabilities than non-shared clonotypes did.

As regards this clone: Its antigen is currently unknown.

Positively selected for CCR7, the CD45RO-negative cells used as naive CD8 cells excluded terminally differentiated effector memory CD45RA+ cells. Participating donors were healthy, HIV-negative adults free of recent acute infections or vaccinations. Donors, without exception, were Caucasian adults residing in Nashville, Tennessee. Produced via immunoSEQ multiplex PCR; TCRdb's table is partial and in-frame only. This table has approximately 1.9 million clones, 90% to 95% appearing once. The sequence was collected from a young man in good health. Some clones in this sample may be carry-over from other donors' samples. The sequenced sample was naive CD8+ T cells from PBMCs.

CDR3 DNA sequence: TGTGCCAGCAGCTTAGGGGGAGAGGCCAAAAACATTCAGTACTTC. As protein: CASSLGGEAKNIQYF. The chain has TRBV7-2 and TRBJ2-4, with a tentative D call TRBD2 (5 bases). CDR3 length: 15 residues. Trimming removed 1 base from V and 1 base from J, with 8 bases in between. In germline, CDR1 is SGHTA, CDR2 FQGNSA. The full variable domain, completed using reference TRBV7-2 and TRBJ2-4, is GAGVSQSPSNKVTEKGKDVELRCDPISGHTALYWYRQSLGQGLEFLIYFQGNSAPDKSGLPSDRFSAERTGGSVSTLTIQRTQQEDSAVYLCASSLGGEAKNIQYFGAGTRLSVL.